A single sample gave rise to the 18 T cell receptor beta chains below, sequenced in a study of control samples from healthy donors and cancer patients. Measured with immunoSEQ multiplex PCR; TCRdb has only the in-frame clones, and not every one. The sample lists 100,000 to 150,000 clones, around nine tenths occurring once. Sequences were obtained from blood. All receptors come from a man aged 50 to 59 in good health.

Notes on this clone: Other DNA sequences of this sample code for an identical CDR3. This sequence joins TRBV5-4 and TRBJ2-7, with D perhaps TRBD1 (5 bases). Germline V CDR1 and CDR2: SGHNT, YYREEE (reference sequence). CDR3 length: 14 amino acids. V gave up 0 bases and J gave up 1 base, with 8 bases separating them. DNA for the CDR3: TGTGCCAGCAGCTTGGGAAGGGGATCCTACGAGCAGTACTTC. This sequence encodes CASSLGRGSYEQYF.

The rearrangement joins TRBV7-6 to TRBJ2-2, with TRBD2 matching over 12 bases. There are 16 residues in the CDR3. The germline V gene encodes CDR1 SGHVS and CDR2 FNYEAQ. The ends lost 6 bases at V and 3 bases at J; junction bases unmatched: 5. Here the CDR3 DNA reads TGTGCCAGCAGTCGCCTAGCGGGGGGGGACACCGGGGAGCTGTTTTTT. Translated, it gives CASSRLAGGDTGELFF.

V is TRBV6-5 and J is TRBJ1-6, with unresolved D. Germline assignment: CDR1 MNHEY and CDR2 SVGAGI. The CDR3 contains 13 residues. The V end was cut by 6 bases, the J end by 10 bases, with 13 bases between. CDR3 sequence (DNA): TGTGCCAGCAGCCTCGGGGAGATCTCACCCCTCCACTTT. It codes for CASSLGEISPLHF.

The rearrangement joins TRBV2 to TRBJ1-2; maybe TRBD1 (6 bases). Germline values: CDR1 SNHLY, CDR2 FYNNEI. Trimming removed 6 bases from V and 8 bases from J, with 13 bases in between. The CDR3 loop spans 12 amino acids. CDR3 residues: CASSPQGYGYTF. The CDR3 DNA reads TGTGCCAGCAGCCCACAGGGTTACGGCTACACCTTC.

The V gene is TRBV9, the J gene TRBJ1-1; D may be TRBD1 (6 bases). This CDR3 contains 14 residues. CDR1 is SGDLS, CDR2 YYNGEE, per germline. With 3 bases removed from V and 4 bases from J, the gap between germline ends came to 13 bases. CDR3 region: CASSAGAGPTEAFF. The CDR3, as DNA: TGTGCCAGCAGCGCAGGGGCAGGGCCCACTGAAGCTTTCTTT.

This clone is a singleton in its sample. This chain connects TRBV11-2 to TRBJ2-5; D is unresolved. V lost 1 base, J lost 5 bases, and 14 bases lay in between. The CDR3 is 15 residues long. Germline assignment: CDR1 SGHAT and CDR2 FQNNGV. For the CDR3, the DNA is TGTGCCAGCAGCTTAGGTACCAGGTTTGGGGAGACCCAGTACTTC. This codes for CASSLGTRFGETQYF.

The chain recombines TRBV28 with TRBJ1-1; weak D call: TRBD1 (5 bases). Looked up from germline, CDR1 is MDHEN and CDR2 is SYDVKM. V lost 6 bases and J 0 bases, leaving 11 bases between the germline ends. CDR3 length: 14 residues. This CDR3 reads CASRPGQMNTEAFF. In DNA, the CDR3 is TGTGCCAGCAGACCAGGGCAAATGAACACTGAAGCTTTCTTT.

This clone was recorded once. V is TRBV4-2 and J is TRBJ2-3, with TRBD2 matching over 10 bases. CDR1 is LGHNA and CDR2 is YNFKEQ in the germline V gene. The CDR3 consists of 16 residues. The junction had 1 base not matched to a gene; V was cut back by 0 bases and J by 1 base. The CDR3 DNA reads as TGTGCCAGCAGCCAAGATCTAGCGGGGGGCACAGATACGCAGTATTTT. This encodes CASSQDLAGGTDTQYF.

This clone was recorded once. The chain has TRBV6-5 and TRBJ2-5; D remains unclear. This CDR3 region has 13 residues. Trimming stripped 8 bases from V and 5 bases from J, with 15 bases between. CDR1 is MNHEY, CDR2 SVGAGI, per germline. The CDR3 sequence is CASSGYGRETQYF. The CDR3 nucleotides are TGTGCCAGCTCAGGATACGGCAGGGAGACCCAGTACTTC.

CDR3 nucleotides: TGTGCCACCAGTGAGGGGCCCCGGACAGGGGGGACCTACGAGCAGTACTTC. This encodes CATSEGPRTGGTYEQYF. The chain joins TRBV24-1 to TRBJ2-7; 10 positions match TRBD1. The germline V gene encodes CDR1 KGHDR and CDR2 SFDVKD. The V segment lost 4 bases and the J segment 2 bases; nucleotides outside the gene matches: 10. The CDR3 extends over 17 amino acids.

The chain combines TRBV5-4 with TRBJ1-1, with D possibly TRBD1 on 6 matching bases. Trimming took 6 bases from V and 6 from J, leaving 21 bases between them. Germline CDR1 reads SGHNT; CDR2 reads YYREEE (reference sequence). CDR3 length: 15 residues. The CDR3 region is CASNTRGLEEAEAFF. The CDR3 nucleotides read TGTGCCAGCAACACACGGGGGCTCGAGGAGGCTGAAGCTTTCTTT.

V is TRBV6-4 and J is TRBJ1-6; a possible D gene is TRBD1 (5 bases). CDR1 and CDR2 (germline): MRHNA, SNTAGT. There are 15 residues in the CDR3. V lost 0 bases to trimming and J lost 16 bases, with 19 bases between them. In DNA, the CDR3 is TGTGCCAGCAGTGACTCTCCAGGGTTGACGGAAAGGCTCCACTTT. Its translation: CASSDSPGLTERLHF.

This chain joins TRBV29-1 and TRBJ2-6, with 7 bases lining up with TRBD1. This CDR3 contains 16 residues. V gave up 6 bases and J gave up 0 bases; unmatched junction bases: 8. From germline, CDR1 is SQVTM and CDR2 ANQGSEA. CDR3 in DNA: TGCAGCGTCCCCTGGACAGGCCTCTCTGGGGCCAACGTCCTGACTTTC. Amino acids: CSVPWTGLSGANVLTF.

The gene calls are TRBV3-1 (or the pseudogene TRBV3-2) and TRBJ2-4; TRBD1 matches 7 bases. CDR1 is LGHDT and CDR2 is YNNKEL in the germline V gene (reference sequence). CDR3 length: 16 amino acids. Trimming removed 4 bases from V and 1 base from J; junction bases left unmatched: 7. The CDR3 region is CASSRTGDWAKNIQYF. The CDR3 DNA reads TGTGCCAGCAGCCGTACAGGGGATTGGGCCAAAAACATTCAGTACTTC.

This chain links TRBV30 with TRBJ1-2; tentative D call: TRBD1 (5 bases). The CDR3 runs to 14 residues. Per the germline V gene, CDR1 is GTSNPN and CDR2 is SVGIG (reference sequence). Trimming removed 4 bases from V and 4 bases from J, with 16 bases in between. The CDR3: CAWTPGLGAYGYTF. The CDR3 DNA sequence: TGTGCCTGGACGCCGGGACTTGGGGCCTATGGCTACACCTTC.

This chain links TRBV6-6 with TRBJ1-1; 11 bases line up with TRBD1. Germline trimming cut 8 bases from V and 4 bases from J; bases unmatched to any gene: 3. Germline V gives CDR1 MNHNY, CDR2 SVGAGI (reference sequence). The CDR3 totals 13 residues. CDR3 amino acids: CASRTGGGTEAFF. The CDR3, as DNA: TGTGCCAGCCGGACAGGGGGCGGCACTGAAGCTTTCTTT.

The chain has TRBV19 and TRBJ2-3; 8 bases align to TRBD2. The CDR3 covers 13 residues. Trimming removed 4 bases from V and 6 bases from J; junction bases left unmatched: 3. Germline loops: CDR1 LNHDA, CDR2 SQIVND (reference sequence). CDR3 nucleotide sequence: TGTGCCAGTAGTACCAGCGGGGGTGATACGCAGTATTTT. Translating gives CASSTSGGDTQYF. Full variable domain (rest looked up from reference TRBV19 and TRBJ2-3): DGGITQSPKYLFRKEGQNVTLSCEQNLNHDAMYWYRQDPGQGLRLIYYSQIVNDFQKGDIAEGYSVSREKKESFPLTVTSAQKNPTAFYLCASSTSGGDTQYFGPGTRLTVL.

In regard to this clone: Other DNA sequences of this sample code for an identical CDR3. The chain employs TRBV12-3 or TRBV12-4 and TRBJ1-1; no reliable D call. The CDR3 is made up of 11 amino acids. The germline V and J ends were trimmed by 3 bases and 4 bases, with 3 bases remaining between them. The CDR3 coding sequence is TGTGCCAGCAGTTTGGGCACTGAAGCTTTCTTT. This sequence encodes CASSLGTEAFF.